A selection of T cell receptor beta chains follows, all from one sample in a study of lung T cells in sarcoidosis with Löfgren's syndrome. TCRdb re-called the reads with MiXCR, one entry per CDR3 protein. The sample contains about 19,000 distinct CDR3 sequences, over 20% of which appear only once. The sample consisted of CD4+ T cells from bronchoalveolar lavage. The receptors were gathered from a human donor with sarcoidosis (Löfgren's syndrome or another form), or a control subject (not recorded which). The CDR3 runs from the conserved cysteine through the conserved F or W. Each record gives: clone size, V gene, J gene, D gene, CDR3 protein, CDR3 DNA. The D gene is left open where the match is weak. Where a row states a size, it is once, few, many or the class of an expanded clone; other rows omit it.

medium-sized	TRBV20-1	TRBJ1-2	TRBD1	CSARDREHGYTF	TGCAGTGCTAGGGACAGGGAGCATGGCTACACCTTC
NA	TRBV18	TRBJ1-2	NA	CASSPRTGNYGYTF	TGTGCCAGCTCACCCCGGACGGGAAACTATGGCTACACCTTC
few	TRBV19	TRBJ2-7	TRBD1	CASRDRSYEQYF	TGTGCCAGCCGGGACAGATCCTACGAGCAGTACTTC
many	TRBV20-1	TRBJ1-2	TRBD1	CSARALRGDRDGYTF	TGCAGTGCTAGAGCCCTACGAGGGGACAGGGATGGCTACACCTTC
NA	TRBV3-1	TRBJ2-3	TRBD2	CASSCSGRHPPTQYF	TGTGCCAGCAGCTGTAGCGGGAGGCACCCCCCGACGCAGTATTTT
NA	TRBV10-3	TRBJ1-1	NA	CAISERDPNTEAFF	TGTGCCATCAGTGAGAGGGACCCGAACACTGAAGCTTTCTTT
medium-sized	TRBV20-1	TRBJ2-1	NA	CSPRSLDEQFF	TGCAGCCCTCGGAGTTTAGATGAGCAGTTCTTC
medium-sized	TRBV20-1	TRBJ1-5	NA	CSARPPRDTYQPQHF	TGCAGTGCTAGACCCCCGCGGGACACATATCAGCCCCAGCATTTT
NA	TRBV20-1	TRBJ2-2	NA	CSARQDTNTGEPFF	TGCAGCGCTAGGCAAGACACGAACACCGGGGAGCCGTTTTTT
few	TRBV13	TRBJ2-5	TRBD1	CASSLGTGILETQYF	TGTGCCAGCAGCTTGGGGACAGGGATTTTGGAGACCCAGTACTTC
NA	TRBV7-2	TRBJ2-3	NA	CASSLGPRATDTQYF	TGTGCCAGCAGCTTGGGACCGAGAGCCACAGATACGCAGTATTTT
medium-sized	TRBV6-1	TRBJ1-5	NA	CASSSAAYQPQHF	TGTGCCAGCAGTTCCGCGGCCTATCAGCCCCAGCATTTT
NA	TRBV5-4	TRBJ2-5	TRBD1	CASSHKGQGPEETQYF	TGTGCCAGCAGCCACAAGGGACAGGGGCCCGAAGAGACCCAGTACTTC
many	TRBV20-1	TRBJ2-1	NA	CSASLGYYNEQFF	TGCAGTGCTAGTTTGGGTTACTACAATGAGCAGTTCTTC
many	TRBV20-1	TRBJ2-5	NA	CSAGGGRETQYF	TGCAGTGCGGGTGGGGGGCGAGAGACCCAGTACTTC
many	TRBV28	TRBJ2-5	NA	CASRSQETQYF	TGTGCCAGCAGATCCCAAGAGACCCAGTACTTC
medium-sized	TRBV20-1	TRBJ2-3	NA	CSAGRGTSTDTQYF	TGCAGTGCTGGCAGGGGGACTAGCACAGATACGCAGTATTTT
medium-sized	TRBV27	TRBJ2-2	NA	CASSFVRTGELFF	TGTGCCAGCAGTTTCGTTCGCACCGGGGAGCTGTTTTTT
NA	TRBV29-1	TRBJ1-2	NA	CSAFLGDYGYTF	TGCAGCGCCTTCCTAGGAGACTATGGCTACACCTTC
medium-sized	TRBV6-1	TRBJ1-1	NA	CASSRKGFGVNTEAFF	TGTGCCAGCAGCCGGAAGGGGTTTGGGGTGAACACTGAAGCTTTCTTT
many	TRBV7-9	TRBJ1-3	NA	CASSLVLATIYF	TGTGCCAGCAGCTTAGTTCTGGCCACCATATATTTT
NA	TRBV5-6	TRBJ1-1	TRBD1	CASSLAILQGVAEAFF	TGTGCCAGCAGCTTGGCCATTCTACAGGGGGTCGCTGAAGCTTTCTTT
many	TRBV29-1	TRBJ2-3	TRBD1	CSVSTGSSGPDTQYF	TGCAGCGTTTCGACAGGGAGCAGTGGCCCAGATACGCAGTATTTT
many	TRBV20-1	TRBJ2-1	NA	CSARGLSGDSYNEQFF	TGCAGTGCTAGGGGGCTATCGGGGGATTCCTACAATGAGCAGTTCTTC
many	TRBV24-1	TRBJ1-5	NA	CATSDSTQPQHF	TGTGCCACCAGTGATTCCACTCAGCCCCAGCATTTT
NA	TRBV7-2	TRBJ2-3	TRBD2	CASSSWTSGSTDTQYF	TGCGCCAGCAGCTCTTGGACTAGCGGGAGCACAGATACGCAGTATTTT